This is a list of T cell receptor beta chains from one sample in a study of beta chain features in type 1 diabetes. TCRdb's copy holds only in-frame clones and misses some; the assay was immunoSEQ multiplex PCR. The profile shows 450,000 or so clones, 10% to 12% of them singletons. Sequencing used naive CD4+ T cells from blood. The receptors were sampled from a woman under 30 in good health. Each CDR3 is given with its conserved first and last residue. A D gene is named only where the DNA matches it firmly. Some rows have no size entry. The others give once, few or many, or a class for an expanded clone.

j_call: TRBJ2-2
d_call: TRBD1
v_call: TRBV2
clone_size: -
cdr3_aa: CASRRTGEIPTGELFF
cdr3_nt: TGTGCCAGCAGAAGAACAGGGGAAATCCCCACCGGGGAGCTGTTTTTT

j_call: TRBJ1-5
d_call: TRBD1
v_call: TRBV30
clone_size: -
cdr3_aa: CAWSVQGTQHF
cdr3_nt: TGTGCCTGGAGTGTACAGGGGACTCAGCATTTT

j_call: TRBJ2-3
d_call: -
v_call: TRBV7-9
clone_size: few
cdr3_aa: CASSFEGRTDTQYF
cdr3_nt: TGTGCCAGCAGCTTCGAGGGGCGCACAGATACGCAGTATTTT

j_call: TRBJ2-3
d_call: -
v_call: TRBV9
clone_size: few
cdr3_aa: CASSPGPALPDTQYF
cdr3_nt: TGTGCCAGCAGCCCTGGACCGGCCCTACCAGATACGCAGTATTTT

j_call: TRBJ2-3
d_call: -
v_call: TRBV18
clone_size: -
cdr3_aa: CASSPVAGYTDTQYF
cdr3_nt: TGTGCCAGCTCACCGGTGGCAGGGTACACAGATACGCAGTATTTT

j_call: TRBJ1-2
d_call: -
v_call: TRBV7-2
clone_size: few
cdr3_aa: CASSLDRAYGYTF
cdr3_nt: TGTGCCAGCAGCTTAGACAGGGCCTATGGCTACACCTTC

j_call: TRBJ2-7
d_call: -
v_call: TRBV20-1
clone_size: few
cdr3_aa: CSARWRYEQYF
cdr3_nt: TGCAGTGCCCGGTGGAGATACGAGCAGTACTTC

j_call: TRBJ2-5
d_call: -
v_call: TRBV7-2
clone_size: few
cdr3_aa: CASSLDRASETQYF
cdr3_nt: TGTGCCAGCAGCTTAGACAGGGCGTCAGAGACCCAGTACTTC

j_call: TRBJ2-7
d_call: TRBD1
v_call: TRBV19
clone_size: -
cdr3_aa: CASSQRSGQAYEQYF
cdr3_nt: TGTGCCAGTAGCCAACGGTCGGGACAGGCCTACGAGCAGTACTTC

j_call: TRBJ2-3
d_call: TRBD1
v_call: TRBV4-3
clone_size: -
cdr3_aa: CASSQTGQGVADTQYF
cdr3_nt: TGCGCCAGCAGCCAAACAGGACAGGGGGTAGCAGATACGCAGTATTTT

j_call: TRBJ2-3
d_call: TRBD2
v_call: TRBV7-9
clone_size: -
cdr3_aa: CASSPESGRVRDTQYF
cdr3_nt: TGTGCCAGCAGCCCCGAGTCAGGGAGGGTCCGAGATACGCAGTATTTT

j_call: TRBJ2-1
d_call: -
v_call: TRBV7-9
clone_size: few
cdr3_aa: CASSSTTESYNEQFF
cdr3_nt: TGTGCCAGCAGCTCGACGACGGAATCCTACAATGAGCAGTTCTTC

j_call: TRBJ2-7
d_call: TRBD1
v_call: TRBV30
clone_size: -
cdr3_aa: CAWSGDGQDYEQYF
cdr3_nt: TGTGCCTGGAGCGGGGACGGACAGGACTACGAGCAGTACTTC

j_call: TRBJ2-7
d_call: -
v_call: TRBV5-4
clone_size: few
cdr3_aa: CASSLATGTYEQYF
cdr3_nt: TGTGCCAGCAGCTTGGCGACAGGCACATACGAGCAGTACTTC

j_call: TRBJ2-1
d_call: -
v_call: TRBV9
clone_size: -
cdr3_aa: CASSVFSGASYNEQFF
cdr3_nt: TGTGCCAGCAGCGTATTTTCCGGGGCTTCCTACAATGAGCAGTTCTTC

j_call: TRBJ2-1
d_call: -
v_call: TRBV2
clone_size: -
cdr3_aa: CASSALALIYNEQFF
cdr3_nt: TGTGCCAGCAGTGCTCTAGCCCTAATCTACAATGAGCAGTTCTTC

j_call: TRBJ2-3
d_call: -
v_call: TRBV29-1
clone_size: -
cdr3_aa: CSGTVSLYTDTQYF
cdr3_nt: TGCAGCGGGACGGTGTCCCTTTACACAGATACGCAGTATTTT

j_call: TRBJ2-2
d_call: -
v_call: TRBV7-2
clone_size: few
cdr3_aa: CASPPVGPRSGELFF
cdr3_nt: TGTGCCAGCCCCCCGGTGGGACCGCGGTCCGGGGAGCTGTTTTTT

j_call: TRBJ2-4
d_call: -
v_call: TRBV19
clone_size: few
cdr3_aa: CASSRGLGAKNIQYF
cdr3_nt: TGTGCCAGTAGTAGGGGGCTGGGGGCCAAAAACATTCAGTACTTC

j_call: TRBJ1-2
d_call: -
v_call: TRBV18
clone_size: -
cdr3_aa: CASSPAVNYGYTF
cdr3_nt: TGTGCCAGCTCACCTGCAGTTAACTATGGCTACACCTTC

j_call: TRBJ2-5
d_call: -
v_call: TRBV5-1
clone_size: -
cdr3_aa: CASSAGTRETQYF
cdr3_nt: TGCGCCAGCAGCGCCGGGACAAGAGAGACCCAGTACTTC

j_call: TRBJ2-1
d_call: TRBD2
v_call: TRBV2
clone_size: few
cdr3_aa: CASRLAGGRGNEQFF
cdr3_nt: TGTGCCAGCAGGCTAGCGGGAGGGCGAGGAAATGAGCAGTTCTTC

j_call: TRBJ2-5
d_call: -
v_call: TRBV21-1
clone_size: few
cdr3_aa: CASSKDRGQETQYF
cdr3_nt: TGTGCCAGCAGCAAAGATAGGGGTCAAGAGACCCAGTACTTC

j_call: TRBJ1-1
d_call: -
v_call: TRBV7-6
clone_size: few
cdr3_aa: CASSLDQRDTVNTEAFF
cdr3_nt: TGTGCCAGCAGCTTAGATCAGAGGGACACCGTGAACACTGAAGCTTTCTTT

j_call: TRBJ2-7
d_call: -
v_call: TRBV11-2
clone_size: few
cdr3_aa: CASSLQGYEQYF
cdr3_nt: TGTGCCAGCAGCTTACAGGGCTACGAGCAGTACTTC

j_call: TRBJ1-2
d_call: -
v_call: TRBV20-1
clone_size: -
cdr3_aa: CSASITYGYTF
cdr3_nt: TGCAGTGCTAGTATCACGTATGGCTACACCTTC

j_call: TRBJ2-1
d_call: TRBD1
v_call: TRBV4-3
clone_size: -
cdr3_aa: CASSPNVGQPNEQFF
cdr3_nt: TGCGCCAGCAGCCCGAATGTGGGACAGCCAAATGAGCAGTTCTTC

j_call: TRBJ2-7
d_call: -
v_call: TRBV5-1
clone_size: -
cdr3_aa: CASSRPSSYEQYF
cdr3_nt: TGCGCCAGCAGCCGTCCGAGCTCCTACGAGCAGTACTTC

j_call: TRBJ1-1
d_call: -
v_call: TRBV30
clone_size: -
cdr3_aa: CAWAGENTEAFF
cdr3_nt: TGTGCCTGGGCGGGGGAGAACACTGAAGCTTTCTTT

j_call: TRBJ2-1
d_call: TRBD2
v_call: TRBV29-1
clone_size: -
cdr3_aa: CSVLGTSEAYNEQFF
cdr3_nt: TGCAGCGTCCTAGGGACTAGCGAAGCCTACAATGAGCAGTTCTTC

j_call: TRBJ2-3
d_call: -
v_call: TRBV27
clone_size: -
cdr3_aa: CASSLVRGPPDTQYF
cdr3_nt: TGTGCCAGCAGTTTGGTGAGGGGCCCGCCAGATACGCAGTATTTT

j_call: TRBJ1-6
d_call: -
v_call: TRBV13
clone_size: -
cdr3_aa: CASSSNQGLWSPLHF
cdr3_nt: TGTGCCAGCAGCTCCAACCAGGGACTTTGGTCACCCCTCCACTTT

j_call: TRBJ2-5
d_call: TRBD1
v_call: TRBV29-1
clone_size: few
cdr3_aa: CSAKTGGETQYF
cdr3_nt: TGCAGCGCTAAGACAGGGGGGGAGACCCAGTACTTC

j_call: TRBJ2-7
d_call: -
v_call: TRBV27
clone_size: few
cdr3_aa: CASSLRTSYEQYF
cdr3_nt: TGTGCCAGCAGTTTAAGGACATCCTACGAGCAGTACTTC

j_call: TRBJ2-2
d_call: -
v_call: TRBV5-1
clone_size: -
cdr3_aa: CASSVNTGELFF
cdr3_nt: TGCGCCAGCAGCGTGAACACCGGGGAGCTGTTTTTT

j_call: TRBJ1-1
d_call: -
v_call: TRBV14
clone_size: -
cdr3_aa: CASSPWRAWDTEAFF
cdr3_nt: TGTGCCAGCAGCCCGTGGAGGGCCTGGGACACTGAAGCTTTCTTT

j_call: TRBJ2-1
d_call: TRBD1
v_call: TRBV28
clone_size: few
cdr3_aa: CASSPAGTGTYNEQFF
cdr3_nt: TGTGCCAGCAGTCCAGCCGGGACAGGGACCTACAATGAGCAGTTCTTC

j_call: TRBJ2-5
d_call: -
v_call: TRBV28
clone_size: -
cdr3_aa: CASSEGWGAETQYF
cdr3_nt: TGTGCCAGCAGTGAAGGTTGGGGGGCTGAGACCCAGTACTTC

j_call: TRBJ2-5
d_call: -
v_call: TRBV19
clone_size: -
cdr3_aa: CASSIGPSLQETQYF
cdr3_nt: TGTGCCAGTAGTATTGGTCCCAGCCTCCAAGAGACCCAGTACTTC

j_call: TRBJ1-6
d_call: -
v_call: TRBV28
clone_size: few
cdr3_aa: CASSRGGPLSYNSPLHF
cdr3_nt: TGTGCCAGCTCAAGGGGGGGCCCCCTCTCCTATAATTCACCCCTCCACTTT

j_call: TRBJ2-1
d_call: TRBD2
v_call: TRBV25-1
clone_size: few
cdr3_aa: CASRESGTSGPEQFF
cdr3_nt: TGTGCCAGCAGGGAGTCCGGGACTAGCGGGCCGGAGCAGTTCTTC

j_call: TRBJ2-1
d_call: TRBD2
v_call: TRBV27
clone_size: -
cdr3_aa: CASSRSGIPSYNEQFF
cdr3_nt: TGTGCCAGCAGTAGAAGCGGGATACCCTCCTACAATGAGCAGTTCTTC

j_call: TRBJ2-5
d_call: -
v_call: TRBV19
clone_size: -
cdr3_aa: CASSIAPEETQYF
cdr3_nt: TGTGCCAGTAGTATAGCGCCCGAAGAGACCCAGTACTTC

j_call: TRBJ2-5
d_call: TRBD2
v_call: TRBV7-2
clone_size: few
cdr3_aa: CASSTRTSGGYETQYF
cdr3_nt: TGTGCCAGCAGCACCCGGACTAGCGGGGGTTACGAGACCCAGTACTTC

j_call: TRBJ2-3
d_call: TRBD1
v_call: TRBV7-9
clone_size: -
cdr3_aa: CATTRGQGTRDTQYF
cdr3_nt: TGTGCCACCACTCGAGGACAGGGGACGAGAGATACGCAGTATTTT

j_call: TRBJ2-7
d_call: -
v_call: TRBV29-1
clone_size: -
cdr3_aa: CSVRRDGYEQYF
cdr3_nt: TGCAGCGTACGGCGGGATGGCTACGAGCAGTACTTC

j_call: TRBJ1-3
d_call: -
v_call: TRBV5-1
clone_size: -
cdr3_aa: CASSDGRTGNTIYF
cdr3_nt: TGCGCCAGCAGCGACGGACGGACTGGAAACACCATATATTTT

j_call: TRBJ2-1
d_call: -
v_call: TRBV14
clone_size: many
cdr3_aa: CASSQLGSRGNEQFF
cdr3_nt: TGTGCCAGCAGCCAACTAGGATCTCGGGGCAATGAGCAGTTCTTC

j_call: TRBJ1-1
d_call: -
v_call: TRBV28
clone_size: -
cdr3_aa: CASSLRVNTEAFF
cdr3_nt: TGTGCCAGCAGTTTAAGAGTAAACACTGAAGCTTTCTTT

j_call: TRBJ2-5
d_call: -
v_call: TRBV7-9
clone_size: few
cdr3_aa: CASSPRQVGAQETQYF
cdr3_nt: TGTGCCAGCAGCCCCCGACAGGTCGGTGCGCAAGAGACCCAGTACTTC

j_call: TRBJ1-1
d_call: -
v_call: TRBV9
clone_size: few
cdr3_aa: CASSVTGMNTEAFF
cdr3_nt: TGTGCCAGCAGCGTTACAGGGATGAACACTGAAGCTTTCTTT

j_call: TRBJ1-1
d_call: -
v_call: TRBV7-2
clone_size: -
cdr3_aa: CASSATLNTEAFF
cdr3_nt: TGTGCCAGCAGCGCCACACTGAACACTGAAGCTTTCTTT

j_call: TRBJ2-3
d_call: -
v_call: TRBV4-2
clone_size: -
cdr3_aa: CASSQEMVDTQYF
cdr3_nt: TGTGCCAGCAGCCAAGAAATGGTGGATACGCAGTATTTT

j_call: TRBJ2-6
d_call: -
v_call: TRBV6-5
clone_size: once
cdr3_aa: CASKKSSSGANVLTF
cdr3_nt: TGTGCCAGCAAAAAAAGCAGCTCTGGGGCCAACGTCCTGACTTTC